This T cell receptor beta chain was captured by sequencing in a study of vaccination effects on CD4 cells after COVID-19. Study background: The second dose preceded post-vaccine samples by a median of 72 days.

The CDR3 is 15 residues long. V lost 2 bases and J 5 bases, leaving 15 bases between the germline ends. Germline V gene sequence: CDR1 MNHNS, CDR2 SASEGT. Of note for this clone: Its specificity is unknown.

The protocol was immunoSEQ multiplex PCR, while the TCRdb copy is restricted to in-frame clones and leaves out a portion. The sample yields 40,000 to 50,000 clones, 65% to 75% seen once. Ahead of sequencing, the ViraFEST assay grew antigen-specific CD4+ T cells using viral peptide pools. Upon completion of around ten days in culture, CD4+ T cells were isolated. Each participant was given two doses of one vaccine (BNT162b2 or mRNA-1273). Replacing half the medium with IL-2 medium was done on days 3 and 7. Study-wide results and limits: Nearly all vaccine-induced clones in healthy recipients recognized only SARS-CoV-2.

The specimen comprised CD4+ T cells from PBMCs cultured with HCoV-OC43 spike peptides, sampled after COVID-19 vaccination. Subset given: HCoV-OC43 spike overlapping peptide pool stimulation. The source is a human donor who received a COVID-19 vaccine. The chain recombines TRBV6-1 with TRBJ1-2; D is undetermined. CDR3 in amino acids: CASSESGNRWYGYTF. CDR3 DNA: TGTGCCAGCAGTGAAAGTGGGAATCGGTGGTATGGCTACACCTTC.